This TCR beta chain was profiled in a study of Tregs in tolerant kidney transplant recipients. Only in-frame clones appear in the TCRdb table, and some are missing; sequencing was by immunoSEQ multiplex PCR. This sample yields 90,000 to 120,000 clones, of which 90% are seen a single time; roughly 0.35% belongs to the top ten. This CDR3 has 13 amino acids. Germline lookup yields CDR1 MNHEY and CDR2 SVGAGI. V trimming: 5 bases; J trimming: 4 bases; junction bases outside the gene matches: 4. Unstimulated regulatory T cells (CD4+CD25+CD127-), CD4+CD25- non-regulatory cells, CD4 and CD8 cells were FACS-sorted from thawed PBMCs.

This TCR was sampled from a human donor who received a combined kidney and bone marrow transplant. The V gene is TRBV6-5, the J gene TRBJ1-2, with 7 bases aligning to TRBD1. Sequencing was performed on CD4+ T cells from blood, taken before the transplant. The CDR3 bases are TGTGCCAGCAGTAGACAGGGTTCCTATGGCTACACCTTC. It translates to CASSRQGSYGYTF.